This T cell receptor beta chain was found in a study of neurological immune-mediated disorders. Study-wide results and caveats: HTLV-1-associated myelopathy had the most TCR clonal expansion, and multiple sclerosis had the least, less than healthy controls.

This clonotype was detected ten times or more. Its specificity is unknown. Each TCR transcript was tagged with a 10-nucleotide random UMI during 5'RACE. Each sequencing run yielded over 200 million TCR-beta sequences from 15-18 subjects. TCRdb reprocessed the 5' RACE reads with MiXCR, giving one entry per CDR3 protein. The sample gives under 130,000 distinct CDR3 sequences, approximately 11% of which show up once; 3.1% is in the top ten. Sample time point: longitudinal time-point 3. Stored at -80 C, 2 million PBMCs were the source of the unsorted libraries. This CDR3 region has 14 residues. V was trimmed by 4 bases and J by 0 bases, leaving 12 bases between them. CDR1 DFQATT and CDR2 SNEGSKA come from the germline V gene (reference sequence).

The sequence was collected from a female donor with HTLV-1-associated myelopathy (HAM/TSP). The chain couples TRBV20-1 to TRBJ1-1; possibly TRBD1 for D (5 bases). The source material was PBMCs. Written as DNA, the CDR3 is TGCAGTGCTACCCGACAGTTAATGAACACTGAAGCTTTCTTT. This translates into CSATRQLMNTEAFF.